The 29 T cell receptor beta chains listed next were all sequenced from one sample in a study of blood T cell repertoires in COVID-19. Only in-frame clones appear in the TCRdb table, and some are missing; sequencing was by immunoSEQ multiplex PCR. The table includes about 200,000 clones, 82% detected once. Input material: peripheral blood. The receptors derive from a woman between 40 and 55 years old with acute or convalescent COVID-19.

The CDR3 protein is CATSRDPYLNTEAFF. CDR3 bases: TGTGCCACCAGCAGAGACCCCTACTTGAACACTGAAGCTTTCTTT. The chain couples TRBV15 to TRBJ1-1; D gene uncertain. Trimming cost V 0 bases and J 0 bases, with 8 bases left between them. The CDR3 has 15 residues. The germline CDR1 and CDR2 sequences are LNHNV and YYDKDF (reference sequence).

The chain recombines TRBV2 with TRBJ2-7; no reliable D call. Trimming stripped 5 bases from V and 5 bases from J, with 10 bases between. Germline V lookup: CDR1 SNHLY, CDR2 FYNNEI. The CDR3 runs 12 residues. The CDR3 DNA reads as TGTGCCAGCAGTCCACCTAGAGACGAGCAGTACTTC. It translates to CASSPPRDEQYF.

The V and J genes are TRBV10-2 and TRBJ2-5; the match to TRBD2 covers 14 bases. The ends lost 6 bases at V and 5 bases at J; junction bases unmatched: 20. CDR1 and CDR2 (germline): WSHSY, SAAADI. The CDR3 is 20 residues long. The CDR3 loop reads CASSFIWGTSGSPRWETQYF. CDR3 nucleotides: TGCGCCAGCAGCTTTATATGGGGGACTAGCGGGAGCCCGAGGTGGGAGACCCAGTACTTC.

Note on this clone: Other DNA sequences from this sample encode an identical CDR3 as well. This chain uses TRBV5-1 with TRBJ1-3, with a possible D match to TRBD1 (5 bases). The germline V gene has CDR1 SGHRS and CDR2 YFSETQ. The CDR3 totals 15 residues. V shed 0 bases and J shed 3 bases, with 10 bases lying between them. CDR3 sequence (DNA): TGCGCCAGCAGCTTGGGGCAGGGTCTTGGAAACACCATATATTTT. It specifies CASSLGQGLGNTIYF.

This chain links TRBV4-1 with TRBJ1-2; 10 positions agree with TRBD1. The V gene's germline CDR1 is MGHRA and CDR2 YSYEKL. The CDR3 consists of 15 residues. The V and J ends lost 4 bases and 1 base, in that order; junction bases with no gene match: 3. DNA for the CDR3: TGCGCCAGCAGCCTAGGACAGGGGGTTAACTATGGCTACACCTTC. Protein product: CASSLGQGVNYGYTF.

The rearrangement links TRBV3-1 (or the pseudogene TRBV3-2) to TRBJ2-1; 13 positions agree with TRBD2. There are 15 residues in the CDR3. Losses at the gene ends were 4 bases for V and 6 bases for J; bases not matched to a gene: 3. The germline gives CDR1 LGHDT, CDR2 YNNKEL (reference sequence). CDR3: CASSLTSGGANEQFF. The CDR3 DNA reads TGTGCCAGCAGCCTCACTAGCGGGGGGGCCAATGAGCAGTTCTTC.

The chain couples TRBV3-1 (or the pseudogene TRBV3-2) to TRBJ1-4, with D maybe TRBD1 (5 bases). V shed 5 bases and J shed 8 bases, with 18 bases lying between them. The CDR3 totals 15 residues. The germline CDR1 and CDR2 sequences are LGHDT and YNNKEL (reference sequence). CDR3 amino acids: CASSAYPGLGEKLFF. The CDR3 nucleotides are TGTGCCAGCAGCGCTTATCCGGGACTCGGAGAAAAACTGTTTTTT.

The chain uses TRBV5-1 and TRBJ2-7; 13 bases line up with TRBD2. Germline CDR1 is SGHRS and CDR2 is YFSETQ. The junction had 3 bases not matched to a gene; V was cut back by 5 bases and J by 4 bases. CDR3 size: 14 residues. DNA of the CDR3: TGCGCCAGCAGACGGACTAGCGGGGGATACGAGCAGTACTTC. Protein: CASRRTSGGYEQYF.

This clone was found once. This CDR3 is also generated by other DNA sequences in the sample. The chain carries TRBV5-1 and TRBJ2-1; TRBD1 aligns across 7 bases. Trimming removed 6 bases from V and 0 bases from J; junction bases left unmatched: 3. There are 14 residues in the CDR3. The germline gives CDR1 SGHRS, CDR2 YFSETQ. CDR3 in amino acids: CASKSGGSYNEQFF. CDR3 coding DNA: TGCGCCAGCAAGTCAGGGGGCTCCTACAATGAGCAGTTCTTC.

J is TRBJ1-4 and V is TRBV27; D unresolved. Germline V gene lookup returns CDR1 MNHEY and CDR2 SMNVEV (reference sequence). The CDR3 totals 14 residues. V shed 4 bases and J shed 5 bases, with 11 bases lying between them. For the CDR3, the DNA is TGTGCCAGCAGTTCCTCCTACGGGAATGAAAAACTGTTTTTT. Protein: CASSSSYGNEKLFF.

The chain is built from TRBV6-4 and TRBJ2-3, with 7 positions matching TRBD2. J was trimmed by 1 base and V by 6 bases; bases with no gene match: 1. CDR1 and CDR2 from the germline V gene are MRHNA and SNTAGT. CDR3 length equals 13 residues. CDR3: CASSAGGTDTQYF. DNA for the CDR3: TGTGCCAGCAGCGCGGGGGGCACAGATACGCAGTATTTT.

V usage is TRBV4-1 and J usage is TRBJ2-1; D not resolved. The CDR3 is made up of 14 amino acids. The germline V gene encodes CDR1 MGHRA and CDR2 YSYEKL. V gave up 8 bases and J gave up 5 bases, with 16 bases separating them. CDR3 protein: CASAQLGPNNEQFF. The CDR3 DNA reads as TGCGCCAGCGCACAGCTCGGTCCAAACAATGAGCAGTTCTTC.

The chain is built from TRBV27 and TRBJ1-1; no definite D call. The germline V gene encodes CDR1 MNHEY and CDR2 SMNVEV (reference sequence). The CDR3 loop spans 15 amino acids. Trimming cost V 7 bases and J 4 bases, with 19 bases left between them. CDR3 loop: CASKEEPIRGTEAFF. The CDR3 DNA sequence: TGTGCCAGCAAGGAAGAACCGATCCGGGGCACTGAAGCTTTCTTT.

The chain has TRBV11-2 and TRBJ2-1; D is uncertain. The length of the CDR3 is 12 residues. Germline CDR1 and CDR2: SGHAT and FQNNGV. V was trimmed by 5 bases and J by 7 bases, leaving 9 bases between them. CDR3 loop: CASSPPPNEQFF. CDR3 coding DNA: TGTGCCAGCAGCCCCCCCCCAAATGAGCAGTTCTTC. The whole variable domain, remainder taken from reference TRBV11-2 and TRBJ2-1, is EAGVAQSPRYKIIEKRQSVAFWCNPISGHATLYWYQQILGQGPKLLIQFQNNGVVDDSQLPKDRFSAERLKGVDSTLKIQPAKLEDSAVYLCASSPPPNEQFFGPGTRLTVL.

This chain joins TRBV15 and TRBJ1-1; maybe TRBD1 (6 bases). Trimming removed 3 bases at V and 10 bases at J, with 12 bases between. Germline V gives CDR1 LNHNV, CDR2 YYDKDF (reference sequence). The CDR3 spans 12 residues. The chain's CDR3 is CATSRETGLAFF. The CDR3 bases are TGTGCCACCAGCAGGGAAACAGGGTTAGCTTTCTTT.

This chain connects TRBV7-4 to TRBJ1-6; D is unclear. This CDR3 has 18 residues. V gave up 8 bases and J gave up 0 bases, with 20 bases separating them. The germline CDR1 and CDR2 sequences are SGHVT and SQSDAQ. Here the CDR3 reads CASSPAAATSSYNSPLHF. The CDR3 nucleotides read TGTGCCAGCTCCCCGGCGGCAGCAACTAGCTCCTATAATTCACCCCTCCACTTT.

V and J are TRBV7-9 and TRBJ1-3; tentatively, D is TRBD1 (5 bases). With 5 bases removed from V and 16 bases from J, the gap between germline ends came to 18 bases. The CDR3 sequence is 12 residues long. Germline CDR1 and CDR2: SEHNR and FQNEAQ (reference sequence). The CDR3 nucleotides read TGTGCCAGCAGCGGGAAGCCGGGACTAGTTTATTTT. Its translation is CASSGKPGLVYF.

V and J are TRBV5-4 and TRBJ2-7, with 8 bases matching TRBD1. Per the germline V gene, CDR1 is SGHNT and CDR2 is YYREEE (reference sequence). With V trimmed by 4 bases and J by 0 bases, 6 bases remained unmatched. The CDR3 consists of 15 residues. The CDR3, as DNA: TGTGCCAGCAGCGTCTACAGGGGGAGCTCCTACGAGCAGTACTTC. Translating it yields CASSVYRGSSYEQYF.

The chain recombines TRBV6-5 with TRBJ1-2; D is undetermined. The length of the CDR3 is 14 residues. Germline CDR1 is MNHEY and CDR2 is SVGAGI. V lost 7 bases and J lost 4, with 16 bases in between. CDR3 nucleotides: TGTGCCAGCACGAACCTAGGAGAACCCTATGGCTACACCTTC. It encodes CASTNLGEPYGYTF.

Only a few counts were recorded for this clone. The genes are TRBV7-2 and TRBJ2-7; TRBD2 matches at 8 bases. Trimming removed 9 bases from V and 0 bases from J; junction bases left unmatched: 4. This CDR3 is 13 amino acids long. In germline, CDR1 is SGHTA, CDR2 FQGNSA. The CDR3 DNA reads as TGTGCCAGATGGAGCGGGAGCTCCTACGAGCAGTACTTC. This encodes CARWSGSSYEQYF.

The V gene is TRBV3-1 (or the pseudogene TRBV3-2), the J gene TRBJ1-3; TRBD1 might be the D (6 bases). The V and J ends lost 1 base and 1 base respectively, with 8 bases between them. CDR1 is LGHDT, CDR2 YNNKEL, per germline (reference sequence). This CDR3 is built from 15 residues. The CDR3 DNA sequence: TGTGCCAGCAGCCAAGGAGGGGGATCTGGAAACACCATATATTTT. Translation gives CASSQGGGSGNTIYF.

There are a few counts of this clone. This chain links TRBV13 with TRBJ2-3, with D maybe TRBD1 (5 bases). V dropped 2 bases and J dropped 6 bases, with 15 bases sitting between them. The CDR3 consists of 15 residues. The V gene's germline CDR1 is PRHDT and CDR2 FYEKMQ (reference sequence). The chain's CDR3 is CASSLQDNRWDTQYF. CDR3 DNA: TGTGCCAGCAGCTTACAGGACAACAGGTGGGATACGCAGTATTTT. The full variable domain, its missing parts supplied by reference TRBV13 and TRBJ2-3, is AAGVIQSPRHLIKEKRETATLKCYPIPRHDTVYWYQQGPGQDPQFLISFYEKMQSDKGSIPDRFSAQQFSDYHSELNMSSLELGDSALYFCASSLQDNRWDTQYFGPGTRLTVL.

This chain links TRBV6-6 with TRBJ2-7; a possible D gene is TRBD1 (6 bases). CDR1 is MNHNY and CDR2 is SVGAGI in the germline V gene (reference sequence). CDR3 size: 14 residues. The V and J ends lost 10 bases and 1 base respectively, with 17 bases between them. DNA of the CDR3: TGTGCCACGGAAGATAGGGGGTCATCCTACGAGCAGTACTTC. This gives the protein CATEDRGSSYEQYF.

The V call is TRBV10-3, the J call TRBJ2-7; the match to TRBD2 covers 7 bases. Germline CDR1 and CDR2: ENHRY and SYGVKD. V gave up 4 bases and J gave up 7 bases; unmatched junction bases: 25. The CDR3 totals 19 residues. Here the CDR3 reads CAISGWGLAERDSAREQYF. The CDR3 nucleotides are TGTGCCATCAGTGGATGGGGTCTAGCGGAGAGAGATTCGGCTCGGGAGCAGTACTTC.

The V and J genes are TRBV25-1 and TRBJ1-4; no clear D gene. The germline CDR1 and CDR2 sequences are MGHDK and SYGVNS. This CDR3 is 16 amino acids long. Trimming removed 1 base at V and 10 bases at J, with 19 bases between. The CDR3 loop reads CASSESTTGGRRKLFF. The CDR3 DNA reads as TGTGCCAGCAGTGAATCCACGACGGGTGGGAGACGAAAACTGTTTTTT.

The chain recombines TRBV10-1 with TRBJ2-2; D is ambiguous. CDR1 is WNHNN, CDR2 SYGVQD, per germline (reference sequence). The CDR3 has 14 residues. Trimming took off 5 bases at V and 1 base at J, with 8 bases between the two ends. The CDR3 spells CASSQVENTGELFF. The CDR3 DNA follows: TGCGCCAGCAGTCAAGTAGAGAACACCGGGGAGCTGTTTTTT.

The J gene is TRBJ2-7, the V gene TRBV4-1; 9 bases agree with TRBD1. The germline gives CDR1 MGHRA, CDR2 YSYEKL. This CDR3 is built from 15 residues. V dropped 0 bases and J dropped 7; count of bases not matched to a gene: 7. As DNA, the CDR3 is TGCGCCAGCAGCCAAGATGAGGGGACAGGGCGAGAGCAGTACTTC. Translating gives CASSQDEGTGREQYF.

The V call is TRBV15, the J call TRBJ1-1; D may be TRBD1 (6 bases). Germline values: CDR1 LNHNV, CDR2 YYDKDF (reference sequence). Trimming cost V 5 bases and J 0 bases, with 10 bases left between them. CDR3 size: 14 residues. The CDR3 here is CATSPHRVNTEAFF. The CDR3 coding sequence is TGTGCCACCAGCCCACACAGGGTGAACACTGAAGCTTTCTTT.

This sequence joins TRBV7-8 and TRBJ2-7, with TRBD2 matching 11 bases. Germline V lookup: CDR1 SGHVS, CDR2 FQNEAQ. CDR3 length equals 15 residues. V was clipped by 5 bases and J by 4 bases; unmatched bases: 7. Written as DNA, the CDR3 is TGTGCCAGCAGCCTCCGACTAGCGGGACAATACGAGCAGTACTTC. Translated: CASSLRLAGQYEQYF. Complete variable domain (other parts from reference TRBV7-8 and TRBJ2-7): GAGVSQSPRYKVAKRGQDVALRCDPISGHVSLFWYQQALGQGPEFLTYFQNEAQLDKSGLPSDRFFAERPEGSVSTLKIQRTQQEDSAVYLCASSLRLAGQYEQYFGPGTRLTVT.